This is a list of T cell receptor beta chains from one sample in a study of blood T cell repertoires in COVID-19. TCRdb keeps only in-frame clones here, not all; method: immunoSEQ multiplex PCR. The sample holds some 220,000 clones, 65% to 90% seen once. The sample consisted of peripheral blood. Receptors were obtained from a man between 45 and 60 years old with COVID-19, enrolled during active disease. Each CDR3 is given with its conserved first and last residue. D genes are given only for firm matches. Size is stated for part of the rows, as once, few or many counts, or as a class when the clone is expanded.

j_call,v_call,d_call,clone_size,cdr3_nt,cdr3_aa
TRBJ2-5,TRBV4-1,.,.,TGCGCCAGCAGCCAAGATCCGGTTCGAGGGTGGGAGACCCAGTACTTC,CASSQDPVRGWETQYF
TRBJ1-5,TRBV15,.,.,TGTGCCACCAGAAGTACAGGGTTTAATCAGCCCCAGCATTTT,CATRSTGFNQPQHF
TRBJ1-5,TRBV28,.,.,TGTGCCAGCATTACACAGGGTGAGGGACAGCCCCAGCATTTT,CASITQGEGQPQHF
TRBJ2-4,TRBV5-1,.,.,TGCGCCAGCAGCTTGGAGAGTACCGGGGGAAACATTCAGTACTTC,CASSLESTGGNIQYF
TRBJ2-3,TRBV7-9,TRBD1,.,TGTGCCAGCAGCATCGGACAGGGTATGAATACGCAGTATTTT,CASSIGQGMNTQYF
TRBJ2-2,TRBV9,.,.,TGTGCCAGCAGCGCAATGGGGGGTTTCGGCACCGGGGAGCTGTTTTTT,CASSAMGGFGTGELFF
TRBJ1-1,TRBV10-1,TRBD1,.,TGCGCCAGCAGTCGGGGACAGGGGGAGACAGCTTTCTTT,CASSRGQGETAFF
TRBJ1-1,TRBV12-3/TRBV12-4,.,.,TGTGCCAGCAGGTCGACAGTGAACACTGAAGCTTTCTTT,CASRSTVNTEAFF
TRBJ2-6,TRBV27,TRBD1,.,TGTGCCAGCACCCTCCGACAGGGGGGTGGTGGGGCCAACGTCCTGACTTTC,CASTLRQGGGGANVLTF
TRBJ1-2,TRBV7-9,.,.,TGTGCCAGCAGCTTAGCTTCCGGGTCGGAAGGCTACACCTTC,CASSLASGSEGYTF
TRBJ1-1,TRBV24-1,TRBD1,once,TGTGCCACCAGCGCCGGGACAGGGGTCGGCACTGAAGCTTTCTTT,CATSAGTGVGTEAFF
TRBJ2-3,TRBV12-3/TRBV12-4,.,.,TGTGCCAGCAGCCCCGGTGGGGCGAGACTGCAGTATTTT,CASSPGGARLQYF
TRBJ1-4,TRBV28,.,.,TGTGCCAGCAGTTTACGGACAGCAACTAATGAAAAACTGTTTTTT,CASSLRTATNEKLFF
TRBJ2-3,TRBV7-2,.,.,TGTGCCAGCAGCTTATGGGCGGGCACGGATACGCAGTATTTT,CASSLWAGTDTQYF
TRBJ2-1,TRBV18,TRBD1,once,TGTGCCAGCTCACCGGACAGGGGGGCAAATGAGCAGTTCTTC,CASSPDRGANEQFF
TRBJ2-7,TRBV6-5,.,.,TGTGCCAGCAGTTTAGCAGGGTTGACCTACGAGCAGTACTTC,CASSLAGLTYEQYF
TRBJ2-5,TRBV19,TRBD2,.,TGTGCCAGTAGTAAAGGACTAGCGAGGGAGACCCAGTACTTC,CASSKGLARETQYF
TRBJ1-4,TRBV15,.,.,TGTGCCACCAGCAGAGATCTAGTCTACAGGTCGTTTTTT,CATSRDLVYRSFF
TRBJ2-7,TRBV7-2,TRBD1,.,TGTGCCAGCAGCTCCCTGGGCGGACAGGACAGCGAGCAGTACTTC,CASSSLGGQDSEQYF
TRBJ2-7,TRBV6-5,.,.,TGTGCCAGCAGTTACCTCCCGGTTTCCGAGCAGTACTTC,CASSYLPVSEQYF
TRBJ2-3,TRBV3-1/TRBV3-2,TRBD2,.,TGTGCCAGCAGCCAAGATGGGACTAGCGGGGGCCTCACAGATACGCAGTATTTT,CASSQDGTSGGLTDTQYF
TRBJ2-6,TRBV5-1,.,.,TGCGCCAGCAGCCCTGCTGCGGCCGTCTCTGGGGCCAACGTCCTGACTTTC,CASSPAAAVSGANVLTF
TRBJ2-2,TRBV24-1,.,.,TGTGCCACCAGTGGATTTCGGGACTTAACAAACACCGGGGAGCTGTTTTTT,CATSGFRDLTNTGELFF
TRBJ2-3,TRBV5-1,TRBD1,.,TGCGCCAGCAGCGGGACAGGGGATGGATCAGTATTT,CASSGTGDGSVF
TRBJ2-2,TRBV6-5,TRBD1,.,TGTGCCAGCAGGGTGACAGGGGCCGGGGAGCTGTTTTTT,CASRVTGAGELFF
TRBJ1-6,TRBV3-1/TRBV3-2,TRBD1,.,TGTGCCAGCAGCCATGGGGACAGGTCAAATTCACCCCTCCACTTT,CASSHGDRSNSPLHF
TRBJ2-1,TRBV2,TRBD1,once,TGTGCCAGCAGTGAAGCGCTGGGCAGGGGGCTGGCGGACAATGAGCAGTTCTTC,CASSEALGRGLADNEQFF
TRBJ1-2,TRBV7-2,TRBD1,.,TGTGCCAGCAGCTTCCAACAGGGGAATGGCTACACCTTC,CASSFQQGNGYTF